This T cell receptor (beta chain) was recorded in a study of blood T cell repertoires in COVID-19. For the study at large: The origin of the acute and convalescent COVID-19 samples was the United States, Italy and Spain. PBMCs, B-cell-depleted T cells, or T cells were the source of the cDNA or gDNA that made up the material.

TCRdb's table, derived via immunoSEQ multiplex PCR, lists solely in-frame clones and lacks some. The sample contains roughly 160,000 clones, around 79% of which appear only once. This clone was observed at least ten times. Other DNA sequences in the sample encode the same CDR3. Germline CDR1 is MNHEY and CDR2 is SVGAGI. Trimming removed 6 bases from V and 5 bases from J, with 13 bases in between. The CDR3 is 14 residues long. The source is a woman aged 55-70 years with COVID-19, enrolled during active disease. The genes are TRBV6-5 and TRBJ2-2, with D possibly being TRBD1 (6 bases). The sequenced sample was peripheral blood. CDR3: CASSQGPLTGELFF. The CDR3, as DNA: TGTGCCAGCAGCCAGGGGCCCCTGACCGGGGAGCTGTTTTTT.